The 5 T cell receptor beta chains in this list originate from one sample, sequenced in a study of cytomegalovirus exposure and HLA in healthy donors. The primer mix had 60 Vbeta and 13 Jbeta primers. Only in-frame clones appear in the TCRdb table, and some are missing; sequencing was by immunoSEQ multiplex PCR. The repertoire consists of around 190,000 clones, with 79% occurring once and the leading ten covering around 0.74%. The specimen sequenced was PBMCs. The source of these receptors is a woman aged 40 to 50 in good health and CMV-seronegative.

This clone was seen only once. V gene TRBV5-6 combines with J gene TRBJ1-1; 9 positions agree with TRBD1. The CDR3 contains 14 residues. V lost 2 bases, J lost 4 bases, and 3 bases stayed unmatched. The V gene's germline CDR1 is SGHDT and CDR2 YYEEEE. CDR3 nucleotides: TGTGCCAGCAGCTTCGGACAGGGGAGCACTGAAGCTTTCTTT. Its protein product is CASSFGQGSTEAFF.

Points on this clone: Other nucleotide sequences from this sample produce the same CDR3. The V gene is TRBV18, the J gene TRBJ1-1; 9 bases line up with TRBD1. The V and J ends lost 6 bases and 3 bases, in that order; junction bases with no gene match: 2. The length of the CDR3 is 13 residues. Germline V CDR1 and CDR2: KGHSH, LQKENI. The CDR3: CASSRTGDTEAFF. The CDR3 DNA follows: TGTGCCAGCTCCCGGACAGGGGACACTGAAGCTTTCTTT.

Only a few counts were recorded for this clone. This chain joins TRBV6-5 and TRBJ1-4, with D tentatively TRBD1 (5 bases). Per the germline V gene, CDR1 is MNHEY and CDR2 is SVGAGI. This CDR3 has 14 residues. Trimming shortened V by 6 bases and J by 1 base, and 9 bases separated the two germline ends. The CDR3 sequence is CASRLGGTNEKLFF. The CDR3 DNA reads as TGTGCCAGCAGATTGGGGGGAACTAATGAAAAACTGTTTTTT.

V gene TRBV9 combines with J gene TRBJ2-7; D is uncertain. This CDR3 region has 13 residues. CDR1 SGDLS and CDR2 YYNGEE come from the germline V gene. The CDR3 sequence is CFFKQKAAYEQYF. In DNA form, the CDR3 reads TGTTTTTTCAAGCAGAAGGCGGCATACGAGCAGTACTTC.

The gene calls are TRBV11-3 and TRBJ2-3; 8 nucleotides align to TRBD1. This CDR3 region has 14 residues. The germline V gene encodes CDR1 SGHNT and CDR2 YENEEA. Losses at the gene ends were 8 bases for V and 3 bases for J; bases not matched to a gene: 7. DNA of the CDR3: TGTGCCAGCCTTGACAGGGGTGGAACAGATACGCAGTATTTT. Translating gives CASLDRGGTDTQYF. Variable domain in full (rest from reference TRBV11-3 and TRBJ2-3): EAGVVQSPRYKIIEKKQPVAFWCNPISGHNTLYWYLQNLGQGPELLIRYENEEAVDDSQLPKDRFSAERLKGVDSTLKIQPAELGDSAVYLCASLDRGGTDTQYFGPGTRLTVL.